This TCR beta chain appears in the sequencing data of a study of blood T cell repertoires in COVID-19 (dated by TCRdb to about 2020). Notes on the research overall: The collaborator samples originated in the United States, Italy and Spain and spanned the acute and convalescent phases of COVID-19. The prospective study material was composed of cDNA or gDNA derived from T cells, B-cell-depleted T cells, or PBMCs. Subjects who had been exposed to COVID-19, were actively infected with it, or had recovered from it provided the deeply sampled blood TCRbeta repertoires that made up the dataset. A freely available public database, intended as a resource for researchers studying the immune response to SARS-CoV-2, is where the repertoires were released. The samples were drawn from two sources: the first 160 participants of the ongoing ImmuneRACE study, and 1,000 to 1,500 subjects contributed by 6 global collaborators. The sample metadata nearly always contained a de-identified subject ID, COVID-19 status, age in years and sex. Where available, HLA class I and class II types were taken from metadata supplied by the sample provider and were not determined by assay-based typing. Paper-wide results and their limitations: The amount of clinical and demographic metadata varied by source and participant and was provided uncurated.

Participants in the prospective study were aged 18 to 89 years, lived in some 24 United States geographic areas, and enrolled through a virtual design. To assign participants to cohorts, the prospective study relied on clinical history that participants themselves reported in a screening survey and a study questionnaire. Each participant in the prospective study had whole blood, serum and a nasopharyngeal or oropharyngeal swab collected by mobile phlebotomists. Additional blood draws and questionnaires over an approximately two-month period could optionally be provided by prospective study participants. Blood samples from the prospective study were shipped frozen or at room temperature prior to DNA extraction. The CDR3 measures 16 amino acids from cysteine to phenylalanine. Only the CDR3 part of the read is kept: 48 bases, read in frame from the first base. CDR1 and CDR2 are read off the germline V gene as SGHVS and FNYEAQ. V trim: 1 base; J trim: 6 bases; unmatched bases: 5.

TCRbeta CDR3 regions were amplified from genomic DNA by means of the immunoSEQ Assay, a bias-controlled multiplex PCR. The study's processing was this. The number of nucleated cells in each sample was estimated from the amplification of reference gene primers within the assay. Sequence reads were collapsed and filtered to measure the absolute abundance of every unique TCRbeta CDR3 rearrangement. Productive Simpson clonality was computed per sample as the square root of Simpson's diversity index over productive rearrangements. Imported from immuneACCESS, the table was reduced by TCRdb to in-frame sequences with V and J called. These copies leave out some clones; in studies compared against another copy, an unresolved V gene accounts for under half, and the cause of the remainder is not known. V and J calls and clone size are those listed in that table; D and trimming were worked out from the DNA. The sample table records around 250,000 clones; more than 80% of these occur just once. The leading ten clones occupy roughly 4.3% of the sample.

Regarding this clone: Its binding antigen is unknown. No base-level quality is on record; no much larger clone is a single base apart.

The sample was PBMCs or T cells enriched from blood (not recorded which). This clonotype originated in a woman aged 25 to 39 with acute COVID-19. The sequence links TRBV7-6 to TRBJ2-2, with 10 middle bases fitting TRBD2. The nucleotide sequence reads as follows: TGTGCCAGCAGCTTAGTGAGACTAGCGGGCTCCGGGGAGCTGTTTTTT. This sequence encodes CASSLVRLAGSGELFF.